The 29 T cell receptor beta chains given below trace back to one sample, sequenced in a study of blood T cell repertoires in COVID-19. The repertoire was sequenced with immunoSEQ multiplex PCR; TCRdb's copy has only in-frame clones and lacks some. Of fewer than 250,000 clones listed, 84% are singletons. The sequencing input was peripheral blood. All receptors derive from a man aged 30 to 39 with active or convalescent COVID-19.

This clone was detected once. The chain couples TRBV6-5 to TRBJ1-5; no firm D call. This CDR3 comprises 15 residues. Germline V gene data show CDR1 as MNHEY and CDR2 as SVGAGI. The ends were cut back, 0 bases at V and 0 bases at J, with 6 bases in the middle. CDR3 DNA sequence: TGTGCCAGCAGTTACTCGGCAGATAGCAATCAGCCCCAGCATTTT. Translating gives CASSYSADSNQPQHF.

The sample holds one count of this clone. The chain joins TRBV29-1 to TRBJ1-1, with D possibly matching TRBD1 (5 bases). The CDR3 consists of 15 residues. Germline V gene sequence: CDR1 SQVTM, CDR2 ANQGSEA. The germline V and J ends were trimmed by 0 bases and 4 bases, with 15 bases remaining between them. This CDR3 reads CSVEEFGGKGTEAFF. In DNA, the CDR3 is TGCAGCGTTGAAGAATTTGGGGGGAAGGGCACTGAAGCTTTCTTT.

This chain links TRBV2 with TRBJ1-4; D remains unclear. V lost 2 bases and J 7 bases, leaving 5 bases between the germline ends. CDR3 size: 12 residues. CDR1 SNHLY and CDR2 FYNNEI come from the germline V gene. The CDR3 is CASSELSEKLFF. CDR3 in DNA: TGTGCCAGCAGTGAACTGAGTGAAAAACTGTTTTTT. The full variable domain, with the rest looked up from reference TRBV2 and TRBJ1-4, is EPEVTQTPSHQVTQMGQEVILRCVPISNHLYFYWYRQILGQKVEFLVSFYNNEISEKSEIFDDQFSVERPDGSNFTLKIRSTKLEDSAMYFCASSELSEKLFFGSGTQLSVL.

The chain is built from TRBV28 and TRBJ2-7, with D uncertain. V gave up 7 bases and J gave up 3 bases, with 10 bases separating them. Germline assignment: CDR1 MDHEN and CDR2 SYDVKM. The CDR3 length is 12 residues. In DNA, the CDR3 is TGTGCCAGCAACACCCAGGTCTACGAGCAGTACTTC. Translating it yields CASNTQVYEQYF.

The CDR3 region has the DNA TGTGCCAGCAGCGTAGTGGGTAGCGGGGAAGAGACCCAGTACTTC. Its protein is CASSVVGSGEETQYF. This chain joins TRBV9 and TRBJ2-5; 8 positions match TRBD2. The CDR3 totals 15 residues. Trimming cost V 0 bases and J 3 bases; bases outside gene matches: 4. In germline, CDR1 is SGDLS, CDR2 YYNGEE.

This rearrangement joins TRBV2 to TRBJ2-7, with a tentative D call TRBD2 (5 bases). CDR1 SNHLY and CDR2 FYNNEI come from the germline V gene. V dropped 3 bases and J dropped 2 bases, with 11 bases sitting between them. The length of the CDR3 is 14 residues. CDR3 region: CASSEFGITYEQYF. DNA of the CDR3: TGTGCCAGCAGTGAGTTCGGGATCACCTACGAGCAGTACTTC. The variable domain in full, completed from reference TRBV2 and TRBJ2-7, reads EPEVTQTPSHQVTQMGQEVILRCVPISNHLYFYWYRQILGQKVEFLVSFYNNEISEKSEIFDDQFSVERPDGSNFTLKIRSTKLEDSAMYFCASSEFGITYEQYFGPGTRLTVT.

In DNA form, the CDR3 reads TGCGCCAGCAGCTTGACAGGAGAATATGGCTACACCTTC. The encoded protein is CASSLTGEYGYTF. The V and J genes are TRBV5-1 and TRBJ1-2; D is possibly TRBD1 (5 bases). CDR3 size: 13 residues. V lost 1 base to trimming and J lost 5 bases, with 9 bases between them. Germline CDR1 reads SGHRS; CDR2 reads YFSETQ.

The chain combines TRBV5-1 with TRBJ1-4; TRBD1 is a possible D gene (6 bases). This CDR3 comprises 15 residues. The ends were cut back, 0 bases at V and 7 bases at J, with 13 bases in the middle. From germline, CDR1 is SGHRS and CDR2 YFSETQ. CDR3 coding DNA: TGCGCCAGCAGCTTGGAAACAGGGTGGGGTGAAAAACTGTTTTTT. The encoded protein is CASSLETGWGEKLFF.

This clone was picked up one time. The V call is TRBV28, the J call TRBJ1-2, with 10 bases matching TRBD1. Per the germline V gene, CDR1 is MDHEN and CDR2 is SYDVKM. The length of the CDR3 is 14 residues. The trim removed 8 bases at V and 8 bases at J, leaving 11 bases unmatched. The CDR3, as DNA: TGTGCCAGCCTACCCCCGGGACAGGGGTTCGGCTACACCTTC. This codes for CASLPPGQGFGYTF.

The chain combines TRBV3-1 (or the pseudogene TRBV3-2) with TRBJ2-1, with 7 bases fitting TRBD1. J gave up 5 bases and V 4 bases, and 2 bases lay outside the gene matches. Germline CDR1 reads LGHDT; CDR2 reads YNNKEL (reference sequence). The CDR3 is 13 amino acids. Here the CDR3 DNA reads TGTGCCAGCAGCCTACAGGGGCACAATGAGCAGTTCTTC. Translation gives CASSLQGHNEQFF.

The chain combines TRBV4-3 with TRBJ2-6, with 10 bases lining up with TRBD2. This CDR3 contains 18 residues. V shed 0 bases and J 1 base; nucleotides not matched to a gene: 3. Per germline, CDR1 LGHNA and CDR2 YSLEER. CDR3 DNA: TGCGCCAGCAGCCAAGATCCTAGCGGGAGTTCTGGGGCCAACGTCCTGACTTTC. Translation gives CASSQDPSGSSGANVLTF.

The V gene is TRBV28, the J gene TRBJ1-2, with a tentative D call TRBD1 (5 bases). Trimming took off 6 bases at V and 4 bases at J, with 15 bases between the two ends. The CDR3 covers 14 residues. The V gene's germline CDR1 is MDHEN and CDR2 SYDVKM. CDR3 amino acids: CASSPSTVIYGYTF. As DNA, the CDR3 is TGTGCCAGCAGCCCCTCGACAGTAATCTATGGCTACACCTTC.

V is TRBV5-1 and J is TRBJ2-3; D call uncertain. The V end was cut by 1 base, the J end by 4 bases, with 19 bases between. The CDR3 is 17 residues long. Germline assignment: CDR1 SGHRS and CDR2 YFSETQ. CDR3 bases: TGCGCCAGCAGCTTGTGGGCAATGCGCCCCAGGCCAGATACGCAGTATTTT. Protein sequence: CASSLWAMRPRPDTQYF.

The CDR3 protein is CASSGDRNHSPLHF. In DNA form, the CDR3 reads TGTGCCAGCAGCGGGGACAGGAACCATTCACCCCTCCACTTT. V gene TRBV7-2 combines with J gene TRBJ1-6, with TRBD1 matching 8 bases. Germline-derived CDR1 and CDR2 are SGHTA and FQGNSA. J gave up 8 bases and V 5 bases, and 5 bases lay outside the gene matches. The CDR3 runs to 14 residues. The full variable domain, its missing parts supplied by reference TRBV7-2 and TRBJ1-6, is GAGVSQSPSNKVTEKGKDVELRCDPISGHTALYWYRQSLGQGLEFLIYFQGNSAPDKSGLPSDRFSAERTGGSVSTLTIQRTQQEDSAVYLCASSGDRNHSPLHFGNGTRLTVT.

The V gene is TRBV7-2, the J gene TRBJ1-1; D gene ambiguous. There are 14 residues in the CDR3. Trimming took off 8 bases at V and 4 bases at J, with 17 bases between the two ends. Germline values: CDR1 SGHTA, CDR2 FQGNSA. As DNA, the CDR3 is TGTGCCAGCGTCGGCGGGAGGATTGGCACTGAAGCTTTCTTT. As protein: CASVGGRIGTEAFF.

The chain is built from TRBV6-5 and TRBJ1-1; 7 bases map to TRBD1. Germline V lookup: CDR1 MNHEY, CDR2 SVGAGI. V was clipped by 3 bases and J by 6 bases; unmatched bases: 7. This CDR3 is 14 amino acids long. The CDR3 loop reads CASSYPGGRAEAFF. The CDR3 nucleotides read TGTGCCAGCAGTTATCCAGGGGGACGGGCTGAAGCTTTCTTT.

The chain is built from TRBV11-3 and TRBJ2-3; possible D gene TRBD2, 6 bases. The CDR3 has 18 amino acids. Per germline, CDR1 SGHNT and CDR2 YENEEA. The V gene lost 5 bases and the J gene lost 3 bases, with 24 bases spanning the gap. The CDR3 DNA is TGTGCCAGCAGCCTATCTAACCTAGGAGGGGCGAGGACAGATACGCAGTATTTT. Residues: CASSLSNLGGARTDTQYF.

V gene TRBV30 combines with J gene TRBJ1-2, with D unclear. The V end was cut by 4 bases, the J end by 5 bases, with 8 bases between. Looked up from germline, CDR1 is GTSNPN and CDR2 is SVGIG (reference sequence). The CDR3 consists of 11 residues. DNA for the CDR3: TGTGCCTGGACCACCACTTATGGCTACACCTTC. Its protein is CAWTTTYGYTF.

This chain joins TRBV6-5 and TRBJ2-7; possibly TRBD2 for D (6 bases). Per germline, CDR1 MNHEY and CDR2 SVGAGI. The CDR3 contains 15 residues. Trimming took off 6 bases at V and 3 bases at J, with 18 bases between the two ends. The CDR3 loop reads CASSTPAGRHYEQYF. The CDR3 DNA reads as TGTGCCAGCAGCACCCCGGCGGGGCGACACTACGAGCAGTACTTC.

The chain couples TRBV7-2 to TRBJ2-7; D is perhaps TRBD2 (6 bases). There are 15 residues in the CDR3. Germline V gene lookup returns CDR1 SGHTA and CDR2 FQGNSA. V lost 4 bases and J lost 6, with 19 bases in between. In DNA, the CDR3 is TGTGCCAGCAGCTCCCCCGGACGTAGGAGGGGCGAGCAGTACTTC. Translated: CASSSPGRRRGEQYF. The variable domain in full, with the rest retrieved from reference TRBV7-2 and TRBJ2-7, is GAGVSQSPSNKVTEKGKDVELRCDPISGHTALYWYRQSLGQGLEFLIYFQGNSAPDKSGLPSDRFSAERTGGSVSTLTIQRTQQEDSAVYLCASSSPGRRRGEQYFGPGTRLTVT.

This clone was seen only once. This chain uses TRBV27 with TRBJ2-3; no clear D. The V end lost 0 bases, the J end lost 2 bases, and 21 bases lay between the germline ends. The CDR3 runs to 19 residues. Germline CDR1 and CDR2: MNHEY and SMNVEV (reference sequence). In DNA, the CDR3 is TGTGCCAGCAGTTTATCCTCCCTATCACAGAGATACCACACAGATACGCAGTATTTT. It codes for CASSLSSLSQRYHTDTQYF.

The gene calls are TRBV6-2 or TRBV6-3 and TRBJ2-1; 11 bases line up with TRBD2. The CDR3 sequence is 18 residues long. The V and J ends lost 2 bases and 9 bases, in that order; junction bases with no gene match: 15. Germline CDR1 and CDR2: MNHEY and SVGEGT. The CDR3 DNA reads TGTGCCAGCAGTTACAGACTAGCGGGATCCCTGGTAGGGCTTGAGCAGTTCTTC. Its translation: CASSYRLAGSLVGLEQFF.

The V gene is TRBV27, the J gene TRBJ2-5, with TRBD1 matching over 7 bases. The CDR3 consists of 13 residues. V gave up 5 bases and J gave up 4 bases; unmatched junction bases: 4. The germline gives CDR1 MNHEY, CDR2 SMNVEV (reference sequence). CDR3 coding DNA: TGTGCCAGCAGTAACCGGGACAGAGAGACCCAGTACTTC. Translated: CASSNRDRETQYF.

The chain has TRBV4-1 and TRBJ2-7, with a tentative D call TRBD2 (6 bases). V was clipped by 5 bases and J by 2 bases, with 16 bases between them. The V gene's germline CDR1 is MGHRA and CDR2 YSYEKL. This CDR3 comprises 15 residues. The CDR3 region is CASSLRDTGAYEQYF. The CDR3 bases are TGCGCCAGCAGCTTAAGAGATACGGGAGCCTACGAGCAGTACTTC.

The chain employs TRBV14 and TRBJ2-3; 12 bases are a match to TRBD2. The CDR3 sequence is 16 residues long. Trimming cost V 4 bases and J 2 bases; bases outside gene matches: 4. The germline V gene has CDR1 SGHDN and CDR2 FVKESK. The CDR3 nucleotides read TGTGCCAGCAGCCGGCGACTAGCGGGAGACACAGATACGCAGTATTTT. This translates into CASSRRLAGDTDTQYF.

The chain carries TRBV5-4 and TRBJ2-5; D unclear. The CDR3 totals 14 residues. Trimming removed 0 bases at V and 2 bases at J, with 8 bases between. Germline values: CDR1 SGHNT, CDR2 YYREEE (reference sequence). CDR3 sequence (DNA): TGTGCCAGCAGCTTGGCGGCTAGTCAAGAGACCCAGTACTTC. Residues: CASSLAASQETQYF.

This clone appeared a single time. The gene calls are TRBV9 and TRBJ1-4, with unresolved D. The V gene's germline CDR1 is SGDLS and CDR2 YYNGEE. The germline V and J ends were trimmed by 0 bases and 8 bases, with 11 bases remaining between them. The CDR3 runs to 14 residues. CDR3 DNA: TGTGCCAGCAGCGTAGGGCGGGAGGTCGAAAAACTGTTTTTT. Translating gives CASSVGREVEKLFF.

The chain employs TRBV2 and TRBJ2-4; 14 bases map to TRBD2. The V gene's germline CDR1 is SNHLY and CDR2 FYNNEI. The CDR3 sequence is 17 residues long. J gave up 1 base and V 5 bases, and 4 bases lay outside the gene matches. CDR3 protein: CASSRTSGGLAKNIQYF. The DNA of the CDR3 is TGTGCCAGCAGTCGGACTAGCGGGGGGCTGGCCAAAAACATTCAGTACTTC.

A few counts support this clone. This sequence joins TRBV9 and TRBJ1-4; D possibly corresponds to TRBD1 (6 bases). V was pared by 0 bases and J by 8 bases, with 14 bases between. Germline CDR1 SGDLS, CDR2 YYNGEE. CDR3 length: 15 amino acids. CDR3 sequence reads: CASSVEGDGEEKLFF. In DNA, the CDR3 is TGTGCCAGCAGCGTAGAGGGGGACGGGGAAGAAAAACTGTTTTTT.